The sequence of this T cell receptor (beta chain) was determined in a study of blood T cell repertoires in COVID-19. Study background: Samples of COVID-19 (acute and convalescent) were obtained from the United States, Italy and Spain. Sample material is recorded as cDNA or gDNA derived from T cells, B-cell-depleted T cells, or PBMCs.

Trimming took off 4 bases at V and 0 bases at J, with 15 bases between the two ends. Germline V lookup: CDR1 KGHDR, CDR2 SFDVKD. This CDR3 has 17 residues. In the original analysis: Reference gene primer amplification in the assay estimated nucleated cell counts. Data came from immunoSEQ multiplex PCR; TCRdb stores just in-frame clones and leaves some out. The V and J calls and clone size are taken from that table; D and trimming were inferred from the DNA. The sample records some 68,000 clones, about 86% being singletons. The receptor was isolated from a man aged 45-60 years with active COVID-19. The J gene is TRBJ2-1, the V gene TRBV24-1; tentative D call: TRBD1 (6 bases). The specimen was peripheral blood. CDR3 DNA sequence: TGTGCCACCAGTGACTCGACAGGATGGAGCTCCTACAATGAGCAGTTCTTC. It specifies CATSDSTGWSSYNEQFF.